The 21 T cell receptor beta chains presented below share a single source sample, sequenced in a study of cytomegalovirus exposure and HLA in healthy donors. The PCR had 60 Vbeta and 13 Jbeta primers. Assay: immunoSEQ multiplex PCR; the TCRdb copy retains only in-frame clones and omits some. The sample holds approximately 100,000 clones; approximately 71% are singletons and the top ten take 5% to 7%. Sequenced: PBMCs. The receptors come from a woman in her seventies in good health and CMV-seropositive.

The chain recombines TRBV13 with TRBJ2-5, with 10 bases aligning to TRBD2. The junction had 7 bases not matched to a gene; V was cut back by 4 bases and J by 5 bases. Germline values: CDR1 PRHDT, CDR2 FYEKMQ (reference sequence). The CDR3 totals 15 residues. CDR3 in DNA: TGTGCCAGCAGCTACCTTAGCGGGGGGCGGGAGACCCAGTACTTC. Protein: CASSYLSGGRETQYF.

CDR3 DNA sequence: TGCGCCAGCAGCTTGGAACTAGACCACTTCACAGATACGCAGTATTTT. Residues: CASSLELDHFTDTQYF. The chain uses TRBV5-1 and TRBJ2-3; TRBD2 might be the D (5 bases). This CDR3 has 16 residues. CDR1 is SGHRS and CDR2 is YFSETQ in the germline V gene. Deletions cut 0 bases from V and 2 bases from J, with 13 bases between.

The chain has TRBV5-8 and TRBJ1-1, with 8 bases that match TRBD1. The CDR3 extends over 16 amino acids. CDR1 is SGHTS, CDR2 YDEGEE, per germline. The V segment lost 3 bases and the J segment 1 base; nucleotides outside the gene matches: 8. The CDR3 reads CASSWWLGQENTEAFF. DNA of the CDR3: TGTGCCAGCAGCTGGTGGTTGGGACAGGAGAACACTGAAGCTTTCTTT.

Details on this clone: The junction departs from the called germline gene at one end, perhaps through a read error. The CDR3 region has the DNA TGTGCTAGCAGCTTATTGACAGGGATTCAAGAGACCCAGTACTTC. As protein: CASSLLTGIQETQYF. This chain links TRBV7-7 with TRBJ2-5, with 7 bases lining up with TRBD1. The CDR3 consists of 15 residues. The germline V gene has CDR1 SSHAT and CDR2 FNYEAQ (reference sequence). The entire variable domain, with the rest obtained from reference TRBV7-7 and TRBJ2-5, is as follows: GAGVSQSPRYKVTKRGQDVTLRCDPISSHATLYWYQQALGQGPEFLTYFNYEAQPDKSGLPSDRFSAERPEGSISTLTIQRTEQRDSAMYRCASSLLTGIQETQYFGPGTRLLVL.

As to this clone: The same CDR3 is also encoded by other DNA sequences in this sample. The V gene is TRBV7-6, the J gene TRBJ2-1, with 8 bases aligning to TRBD2. The CDR3 is 14 amino acids. Trimming at V came to 2 bases and at J to 7 bases, leaving 4 bases not matched to a gene. Germline CDR1 SGHVS, CDR2 FNYEAQ. The CDR3 here is CASSLSGGANEQFF. DNA for the CDR3: TGTGCCAGCAGCTTAAGCGGGGGAGCTAATGAGCAGTTCTTC. The whole variable domain, remainder taken from reference TRBV7-6 and TRBJ2-1, is GAGVSQSPRYKVTKRGQDVALRCDPISGHVSLYWYRQALGQGPEFLTYFNYEAQQDKSGLPNDRFSAERPEGSISTLTIQRTEQRDSAMYRCASSLSGGANEQFFGPGTRLTVL.

This chain joins TRBV18 and TRBJ1-6; 7 bases fit TRBD1. This CDR3 is built from 14 residues. V shed 2 bases, J shed 9 bases, and the junction held 4 bases outside the gene matches. Germline values: CDR1 KGHSH, CDR2 LQKENI. For the CDR3, the DNA is TGTGCCAGCTCACCAGACAGGGATGGTTCACCCCTCCACTTT. Its translation is CASSPDRDGSPLHF.

V usage is TRBV19 and J usage is TRBJ2-1; 14 bases are a match to TRBD2. Germline values: CDR1 LNHDA, CDR2 SQIVND (reference sequence). The CDR3 sequence is 15 residues long. V lost 5 bases and J lost 7; bases outside the gene matches: 4. The CDR3 DNA reads as TGTGCCAGTAGTCCGAGGACTAGCGGGGGGAATGAGCAGTTCTTC. It specifies CASSPRTSGGNEQFF.

The chain joins TRBV4-1 to TRBJ1-2, with a possible D match to TRBD1 (6 bases). This CDR3 spans 15 amino acids. The V gene's germline CDR1 is MGHRA and CDR2 YSYEKL. With 0 bases removed from V and 1 base from J, the gap between germline ends came to 9 bases. CDR3 in DNA: TGCGCCAGCAGCCAAGAGGCAGGGGTTAACTATGGCTACACCTTC. This codes for CASSQEAGVNYGYTF.

This clone was counted only a few times. The chain uses TRBV2 and TRBJ2-7; TRBD1 is a possible D gene (6 bases). The V end was cut by 7 bases, the J end by 2 bases, with 15 bases between. The CDR3 is 14 residues long. Per the germline V gene, CDR1 is SNHLY and CDR2 is FYNNEI. The CDR3 loop is CASNYRDTAYEQYF. CDR3 nucleotides: TGTGCCAGCAATTACCGGGACACGGCCTACGAGCAGTACTTC.

Here the CDR3 DNA reads TGCAGCGTTTTAGGGGCATCCTATGGCTACACCTTC. It codes for CSVLGASYGYTF. The rearrangement links TRBV29-1 to TRBJ1-2; D possibly corresponds to TRBD1 (5 bases). Trimming shortened V by 5 bases and J by 4 bases, and 11 bases separated the two germline ends. CDR3 length: 12 residues. Germline CDR1 reads SQVTM; CDR2 reads ANQGSEA.

This CDR3 is CASSRTERGLQETQYF. The CDR3 DNA is TGTGCCAGTAGTAGAACTGAGCGGGGTCTACAAGAGACCCAGTACTTC. The chain carries TRBV19 and TRBJ2-5, with 7 nucleotides matching TRBD2. Germline CDR1 LNHDA, CDR2 SQIVND (reference sequence). V lost 4 bases, J lost 2 bases, and 10 bases stayed unmatched. The CDR3 totals 16 residues.

This sequence joins TRBV5-1 and TRBJ2-5; TRBD2 might be the D (7 bases). The V gene lost 0 bases and the J gene lost 5 bases, with 14 bases spanning the gap. CDR3 size: 15 residues. The germline CDR1 and CDR2 sequences are SGHRS and YFSETQ. In DNA form, the CDR3 reads TGCGCCAGCAGCTTGGAGGGGGGGCCTCCGGAGACCCAGTACTTC. This codes for CASSLEGGPPETQYF.

Of note for this clone: Additional DNA sequences in this sample encode the identical CDR3. The rearrangement links TRBV18 to TRBJ2-3; 10 nucleotides agree with TRBD2. The CDR3 loop spans 15 amino acids. The germline V gene has CDR1 KGHSH and CDR2 LQKENI. Germline trimming cut 3 bases from V and 1 base from J; bases unmatched to any gene: 1. CDR3 DNA: TGTGCCAGCTCACCCCTAGCGGGGGGCACAGATACGCAGTATTTT. This gives the protein CASSPLAGGTDTQYF.

V and J are TRBV7-2 and TRBJ2-7; no definite D call. Trimming took 4 bases from V and 2 from J, leaving 3 bases between them. The CDR3 is made up of 11 amino acids. Germline V gene data show CDR1 as SGHTA and CDR2 as FQGNSA. The DNA of the CDR3 is TGTGCCAGCAGCTCAACCTACGAGCAGTACTTC. This gives the protein CASSSTYEQYF.

V is TRBV19 and J is TRBJ1-1, with 7 positions matching TRBD1. The CDR3 is 14 residues long. J was trimmed by 5 bases and V by 6 bases; bases with no gene match: 9. The germline gives CDR1 LNHDA, CDR2 SQIVND (reference sequence). The CDR3 sequence is CASSLERGQTEAFF. The CDR3, as DNA: TGTGCCAGTAGCTTGGAGAGGGGGCAAACTGAAGCTTTCTTT.

The J gene is TRBJ1-4, the V gene TRBV7-9; TRBD1 might be the D (6 bases). The V gene lost 4 bases and the J gene lost 6 bases, with 9 bases spanning the gap. The germline V gene has CDR1 SEHNR and CDR2 FQNEAQ (reference sequence). The CDR3 length is 13 residues. The CDR3 DNA sequence: TGTGCCAGCAGCTCAGGGGCCGATGAAAAACTGTTTTTT. This encodes CASSSGADEKLFF.

This sequence joins TRBV30 and TRBJ1-1, with D possibly being TRBD1 (6 bases). CDR3 length equals 13 residues. Between the trimmed V and J ends, which lost 1 base and 0 bases, there was a span of 6 bases. The germline V gene encodes CDR1 GTSNPN and CDR2 SVGIG (reference sequence). CDR3 coding DNA: TGTGCCTGGAGTGGGACAGTGAACACTGAAGCTTTCTTT. It codes for CAWSGTVNTEAFF.

This chain connects TRBV6-5 to TRBJ1-4; D is ambiguous. Germline V gene lookup returns CDR1 MNHEY and CDR2 SVGAGI. V gave up 6 bases and J gave up 0 bases, with 11 bases separating them. This CDR3 region has 15 residues. CDR3 DNA: TGTGCCAGCAGCACCCTTACTGCAACTAATGAAAAACTGTTTTTT. Its protein product is CASSTLTATNEKLFF.

This clone came up once. This rearrangement joins TRBV5-4 to TRBJ2-5; 9 nucleotides line up with TRBD2. The CDR3 extends over 14 amino acids. The trim removed 5 bases at V and 4 bases at J, leaving 6 bases unmatched. Germline-derived CDR1 and CDR2 are SGHNT and YYREEE (reference sequence). Here the CDR3 reads CASSPTSGPETQYF. As DNA, the CDR3 is TGTGCCAGCAGTCCGACTAGCGGCCCAGAGACCCAGTACTTC.

This clone was found once. The chain joins TRBV30 to TRBJ2-7, with a tentative D call TRBD2 (6 bases). CDR1 and CDR2 (germline): GTSNPN, SVGIG (reference sequence). The CDR3 has 15 amino acids. Trimming pared 0 bases from V and 5 bases from J, leaving 17 bases between. CDR3 bases: TGTGCCTGGAGTGTAGGCGGGCTCCCGGGGGACGAGCAGTACTTC. Its translation: CAWSVGGLPGDEQYF.

The sample holds a few counts of this clone. The J gene is TRBJ2-2, the V gene TRBV7-2, with D perhaps TRBD1 (5 bases). CDR3 size: 16 residues. The V gene lost 5 bases and the J gene lost 4 bases, with 17 bases spanning the gap. In germline, CDR1 is SGHTA, CDR2 FQGNSA. The CDR3, as DNA: TGTGCCAGCAGCCCCCTCGACAGTCTAAGCACCGGGGAGCTGTTTTTT. It specifies CASSPLDSLSTGELFF. The whole variable domain, filled in from reference TRBV7-2 and TRBJ2-2, reads GAGVSQSPSNKVTEKGKDVELRCDPISGHTALYWYRQSLGQGLEFLIYFQGNSAPDKSGLPSDRFSAERTGGSVSTLTIQRTQQEDSAVYLCASSPLDSLSTGELFFGEGSRLTVL.